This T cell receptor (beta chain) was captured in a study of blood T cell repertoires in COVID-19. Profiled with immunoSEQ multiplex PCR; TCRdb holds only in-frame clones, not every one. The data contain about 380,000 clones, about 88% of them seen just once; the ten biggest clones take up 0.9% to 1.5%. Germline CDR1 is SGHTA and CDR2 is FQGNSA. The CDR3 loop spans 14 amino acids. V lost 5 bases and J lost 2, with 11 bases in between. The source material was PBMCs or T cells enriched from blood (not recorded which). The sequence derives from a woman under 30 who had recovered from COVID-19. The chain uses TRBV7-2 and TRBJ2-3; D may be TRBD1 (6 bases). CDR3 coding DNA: TGTGCCAGCAGCGTGACAGGTTACACAGATACGCAGTATTTT. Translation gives CASSVTGYTDTQYF.